Below, 27 T cell receptor beta chains from the same sample are listed, as sequenced in a study of blood T cell repertoires in COVID-19. The method was immunoSEQ multiplex PCR; TCRdb's version includes in-frame clones alone and lacks a portion of them. The table includes roughly 17,000 clones, about three quarters detected once. Sequenced: peripheral blood. The receptors originated from a man between 60 and 75 years old with acute or convalescent COVID-19.

This rearrangement joins TRBV6-5 to TRBJ1-1, with D possibly TRBD1 on 6 matching bases. V shed 2 bases and J shed 2 bases, with 12 bases lying between them. The CDR3 length is 15 residues. The V gene's germline CDR1 is MNHEY and CDR2 SVGAGI. The CDR3 nucleotides read TGTGCCAGCAGTTACGGTTACAGGGCAAACACTGAAGCTTTCTTT. It codes for CASSYGYRANTEAFF.

For the CDR3, the DNA is TGTGCCAGCAGCCCCCGGGACAGGGAAGGTGAGCAGTTCTTC. This gives the protein CASSPRDREGEQFF. The J gene is TRBJ2-1, the V gene TRBV7-8; 9 bases align to TRBD1. V shed 5 bases and J 9 bases; nucleotides not matched to a gene: 8. The CDR3 totals 14 residues. In germline, CDR1 is SGHVS, CDR2 FQNEAQ.

The chain is built from TRBV7-2 and TRBJ2-1; the match to TRBD2 covers 9 bases. The junction had 6 bases not matched to a gene; V was cut back by 2 bases and J by 7 bases. The CDR3 sequence is 15 residues long. Germline V gene data show CDR1 as SGHTA and CDR2 as FQGNSA. This CDR3 reads CASSLSAGGRNEQFF. CDR3 sequence (DNA): TGTGCCAGCAGCTTATCAGCGGGGGGCAGGAATGAGCAGTTCTTC.

This clone has more than one count but fewer than ten. This chain joins TRBV11-2 and TRBJ2-3; D is possibly TRBD2 (6 bases). CDR1 SGHAT and CDR2 FQNNGV come from the germline V gene. The CDR3 runs 15 residues. Trimming pared 1 base from V and 0 bases from J, leaving 8 bases between. The CDR3: CASSLVAASTDTQYF. Written as DNA, the CDR3 is TGTGCCAGCAGCTTAGTAGCGGCTAGCACAGATACGCAGTATTTT.

This chain links TRBV5-6 with TRBJ2-7; 7 bases are a match to TRBD1. This CDR3 has 15 residues. Looked up from germline, CDR1 is SGHDT and CDR2 is YYEEEE. Germline trimming cut 1 base from V and 3 bases from J; bases unmatched to any gene: 7. CDR3 region: CASSLFNRDSYEQYF. CDR3 coding DNA: TGTGCCAGCAGCTTGTTTAACCGGGACAGCTACGAGCAGTACTTC.

The rearrangement links TRBV2 to TRBJ1-5; 7 bases are a match to TRBD1. The V gene's germline CDR1 is SNHLY and CDR2 FYNNEI. There are 14 residues in the CDR3. J lost 7 bases, V lost 5 bases, and 8 bases had no gene match. CDR3 sequence: CASSLDRVRQPQHF. The CDR3 nucleotides are TGTGCCAGCAGTCTAGACAGGGTGCGACAGCCCCAGCATTTT.

This clone appeared once. The genes are TRBV15 and TRBJ1-6, with D possibly matching TRBD1 (6 bases). V shed 1 base and J shed 3 bases, with 16 bases lying between them. The CDR3 is made up of 18 amino acids. In germline, CDR1 is LNHNV, CDR2 YYDKDF (reference sequence). The CDR3 reads CATSRAVLGQYYNSPLHF. CDR3 DNA: TGTGCCACCAGCAGAGCCGTCTTGGGACAATACTATAATTCACCCCTCCACTTT.

This sequence joins TRBV5-1 and TRBJ1-6; 7 bases are shared with TRBD1. The trim removed 5 bases at V and 2 bases at J, leaving 4 bases unmatched. The CDR3 is made up of 15 amino acids. Germline loops: CDR1 SGHRS, CDR2 YFSETQ. This CDR3 reads CASSRDRAYNSPLHF. CDR3 DNA sequence: TGCGCCAGCAGTCGCGACAGGGCCTATAATTCACCCCTCCACTTT.

The chain combines TRBV24-1 with TRBJ1-2, with D perhaps TRBD1 (6 bases). The CDR3 runs to 13 residues. CDR1 and CDR2 (germline): KGHDR, SFDVKD. Deletions cut 12 bases from V and 2 bases from J, with 15 bases between. CDR3 nucleotides: TGTGCCCTTCGGGGGGGCGAAAACTATGGCTACACCTTC. Translated: CALRGGENYGYTF.

In its sample, this clone is medium-sized. This chain joins TRBV24-1 and TRBJ2-5; no reliable D call. CDR3 size: 17 residues. Trimming removed 3 bases at V and 5 bases at J, with 21 bases between. The V gene's germline CDR1 is KGHDR and CDR2 SFDVKD. The CDR3 loop reads CATSDPNHNAPGETQYF. The CDR3 DNA reads as TGTGCCACCAGTGATCCGAATCATAATGCCCCCGGGGAGACCCAGTACTTC.

The genes are TRBV4-2 and TRBJ1-3; D gene uncertain. The V gene's germline CDR1 is LGHNA and CDR2 YNFKEQ. The CDR3 spans 14 residues. V shed 5 bases and J shed 0 bases, with 8 bases lying between them. In DNA, the CDR3 is TGTGCCAGCAGCGACACCTACTCTGGAAACACCATATATTTT. Residues: CASSDTYSGNTIYF.

As DNA, the CDR3 is TGCGCCAGCAGCCTGACAGGGACTAATGAAAAACTGTTTTTT. Protein product: CASSLTGTNEKLFF. The rearrangement uses TRBV5-1 and TRBJ1-4; TRBD1 matches 7 bases. V lost 4 bases to trimming and J lost 2 bases; unmatched junction nucleotides: 2. This CDR3 spans 14 amino acids. Germline lookup yields CDR1 SGHRS and CDR2 YFSETQ.

The chain recombines TRBV29-1 with TRBJ2-1, with TRBD2 matching over 9 bases. Per germline, CDR1 SQVTM and CDR2 ANQGSEA. There are 17 residues in the CDR3. The ends lost 6 bases at V and 0 bases at J; junction bases unmatched: 12. CDR3 in amino acids: CSVAGTSKESSYNEQFF. The DNA of the CDR3 is TGCAGCGTCGCCGGGACTAGCAAGGAGAGCTCCTACAATGAGCAGTTCTTC.

V usage is TRBV5-1 and J usage is TRBJ2-1; D unclear. The CDR3 is 14 residues long. Germline CDR1 SGHRS, CDR2 YFSETQ. Between the trimmed V and J ends, which lost 4 bases and 0 bases, there was a span of 8 bases. CDR3 sequence: CASSGPGSYNEQFF. CDR3 nucleotide sequence: TGCGCCAGCAGCGGGCCCGGCTCCTACAATGAGCAGTTCTTC.

This rearrangement joins TRBV7-3 to TRBJ1-2, with 7 bases matching TRBD1. This CDR3 region has 14 residues. The V gene end was trimmed by 11 bases and the J gene end by 4 bases; junction bases not matched to a gene: 13. Germline assignment: CDR1 SGHTA and CDR2 FQGTGA. CDR3 DNA: TGTGCCCGAAGGCGAGGGGGCGGCGGCTATGGCTACACCTTC. Amino acids: CARRRGGGGYGYTF.

CDR3 DNA sequence: TGTGCCAGCAGCTCCCGGGGGGGGTCTAGCACAGATACGCAGTATTTT. Protein sequence: CASSSRGGSSTDTQYF. The chain couples TRBV5-4 to TRBJ2-3; TRBD2 matches 8 bases. Per germline, CDR1 SGHNT and CDR2 YYREEE (reference sequence). The CDR3 loop spans 16 amino acids. After removal of 3 bases from V and 0 bases from J, the junction contained 6 bases not matched to a gene.

This clone occurred once. J is TRBJ1-1 and V is TRBV7-3; perhaps TRBD1 as D (5 bases). Germline V gene lookup returns CDR1 SGHTA and CDR2 FQGTGA. This CDR3 has 13 amino acids. Trimming shortened V by 6 bases and J by 0 bases, and 8 bases separated the two germline ends. DNA of the CDR3: TGTGCCAGCAGGAAGGGGCTGAACACTGAAGCTTTCTTT. Amino acid sequence: CASRKGLNTEAFF.

CDR3 DNA: TGTGCCGCCTTGGGACAGGATTTTAGCAATCAGCCCCAGCATTTT. It yields the protein CAALGQDFSNQPQHF. This chain joins TRBV2 and TRBJ1-5; 8 bases are a match to TRBD1. The germline CDR1 and CDR2 sequences are SNHLY and FYNNEI. The CDR3 consists of 15 residues. V trimming: 11 bases; J trimming: 0 bases; junction bases outside the gene matches: 9.

The V gene is TRBV9, the J gene TRBJ2-7; D remains ambiguous. Germline V gene lookup returns CDR1 SGDLS and CDR2 YYNGEE. The CDR3 is 14 amino acids. The V end lost 2 bases, the J end lost 4 bases, and 13 bases lay between the germline ends. This CDR3 reads CASSVDPDSYEQYF. As DNA, the CDR3 is TGTGCCAGCAGCGTGGATCCCGACTCTTACGAGCAGTACTTC. Together with reference TRBV9 and TRBJ2-7, the CDR3 gives the full variable domain: DSGVTQTPKHLITATGQRVTLRCSPRSGDLSVYWYQQSLDQGLQFLIQYYNGEERAKGNILERFSAQQFPDLHSELNLSSLELGDSALYFCASSVDPDSYEQYFGPGTRLTVT.

The genes are TRBV5-1 and TRBJ1-4, with TRBD1 matching 7 bases. Per germline, CDR1 SGHRS and CDR2 YFSETQ. Losses at the gene ends were 4 bases for V and 8 bases for J; bases not matched to a gene: 8. The CDR3 is made up of 14 amino acids. For the CDR3, the DNA is TGCGCCAGCAGCGGAGAGACAGGGTACGAAAAACTGTTTTTT. This translates into CASSGETGYEKLFF.

The chain couples TRBV5-1 to TRBJ2-3; TRBD2 aligns across 8 bases. CDR3 length equals 15 residues. In germline, CDR1 is SGHRS, CDR2 YFSETQ. Trimming took 0 bases from V and 6 from J; bases not matched to a gene: 6. The CDR3 here is CASSLDEASGDTQYF. The CDR3 coding sequence is TGCGCCAGCAGCTTGGATGAGGCTAGCGGGGATACGCAGTATTTT. The full variable domain, completed using reference TRBV5-1 and TRBJ2-3, is KAGVTQTPRYLIKTRGQQVTLSCSPISGHRSVSWYQQTPGQGLQFLFEYFSETQRNKGNFPGRFSGRQFSNSRSEMNVSTLELGDSALYLCASSLDEASGDTQYFGPGTRLTVL.

The chain couples TRBV7-2 to TRBJ2-7; perhaps TRBD2 as D (7 bases). Between the trimmed V and J ends, which lost 1 base and 0 bases, there was a span of 19 bases. This CDR3 comprises 18 residues. Germline V lookup: CDR1 SGHTA, CDR2 FQGNSA. The CDR3 protein is CASSLVGLAGASSYEQYF. The CDR3 nucleotides are TGTGCCAGCAGCTTAGTAGGATTGGCGGGGGCCAGCTCCTACGAGCAGTACTTC.

This CDR3 reads CATSDLGQGRNEQFF. DNA of the CDR3: TGTGCCACCAGTGACCTCGGACAGGGGAGAAATGAGCAGTTCTTC. The chain has TRBV24-1 and TRBJ2-1; the match to TRBD1 covers 9 bases. The germline CDR1 and CDR2 sequences are KGHDR and SFDVKD. The CDR3 contains 15 residues. Trimming cost V 4 bases and J 7 bases; bases outside gene matches: 7.

This clone has just one count. The V gene is TRBV11-1, the J gene TRBJ1-1; D unclear. The CDR3 runs 13 residues. V dropped 4 bases and J dropped 1 base, with 7 bases sitting between them. Germline CDR1 SGHAT, CDR2 FQDESV (reference sequence). CDR3 sequence: CASSSGGNTEAFF. CDR3 sequence (DNA): TGTGCCAGCAGCTCCGGAGGGAACACTGAAGCTTTCTTT.

The rearrangement links TRBV19 to TRBJ1-2, with D unresolved. Germline CDR1 LNHDA, CDR2 SQIVND (reference sequence). The CDR3 is 15 residues long. V lost 2 bases and J 3 bases, leaving 13 bases between the germline ends. The CDR3: CASSILSVRDYGYTF. CDR3 nucleotides: TGTGCCAGTAGTATACTCTCGGTGCGCGACTATGGCTACACCTTC. Drawing the rest from reference TRBV19 and TRBJ1-2, the complete variable domain is DGGITQSPKYLFRKEGQNVTLSCEQNLNHDAMYWYRQDPGQGLRLIYYSQIVNDFQKGDIAEGYSVSREKKESFPLTVTSAQKNPTAFYLCASSILSVRDYGYTFGSGTRLTVV.

The chain recombines TRBV14 with TRBJ1-1; the D gene is possibly TRBD1 (5 bases). From germline, CDR1 is SGHDN and CDR2 FVKESK. Trimming took 4 bases from V and 4 from J, leaving 10 bases between them. The CDR3 is 13 amino acids. Written as DNA, the CDR3 is TGTGCCAGCAGCCTAAGGGGATTCACTGAAGCTTTCTTT. This encodes CASSLRGFTEAFF.

The chain uses TRBV24-1 and TRBJ2-5, with TRBD2 as a possible D gene (5 bases). This CDR3 has 13 amino acids. Between the trimmed V and J ends, which lost 4 bases and 9 bases, there was a span of 14 bases. Per germline, CDR1 KGHDR and CDR2 SFDVKD. CDR3 DNA sequence: TGTGCCACCAGTGAGCCAGGTCCGGGGTCCCAGTACTTC. Translated, it gives CATSEPGPGSQYF.